The present T cell receptor (beta chain) was sequenced within a study of radiation and T cells in renal cell carcinoma. Findings and caveats of the study: In blood, top tumor clones expanded by 2 weeks, shrinking by 4.

Method: immunoSEQ multiplex PCR; TCRdb's copy keeps in-frame clones and lacks some. Of 150,000 or so clones in the sample, about 87% were seen once. Notes on this clone: Antigen unknown.

V trimming: 5 bases; J trimming: 6 bases; junction bases outside the gene matches: 3. CDR1 is SGDLS and CDR2 is YYNGEE in the germline V gene. The CDR3 length is 14 residues. The time point here: baseline pretreatment blood. Described treatment: 15 Gy SBRT to primary tumor, nephrectomy 4 weeks later. Blood was sampled at baseline, 2 weeks and 4 weeks after SBRT. Clear cell pathology was present in this patient's renal cell carcinoma. The chain combines TRBV9 with TRBJ2-2; TRBD2 aligns across 11 bases. The sequences come from blood, collected from a patient whose treatment included radiotherapy and nephrectomy. The receptor's source is a woman in her 70s with renal cell carcinoma. The CDR3 nucleotides read TGTGCCAGCAGTACTAGCGGGGGTGCCGGGGAGCTGTTTTTT. Translation: CASSTSGGAGELFF.